This T cell receptor beta chain was recovered during a study of PD-L1 blockade in urothelial cancer. Study at large: Analysis of blood occurred 3 weeks (second dose) and 6 weeks after treatment start. The study recovered a median of roughly 140,000 T cells per blood sample. Study-level results: Pretreatment TCR clonality in blood, when below the median, was predictive of better survival.

In this sample, this clone turned up once. Its antigen remains unidentified. The time point is: pretreatment peripheral blood. Between 1 and 8 samples per patient were obtained, pretreatment and on-treatment. Using immunoSEQ multiplex PCR, the repertoire was profiled, and TCRdb retains in-frame clones only, with some absent. Altogether 100,000 to 150,000 clones are present, less than 85% being singletons, with the ten largest covering 3% to 4%. This CDR3 has 17 amino acids. Germline loops: CDR1 SEHNR, CDR2 FQNEAQ (reference sequence). J lost 2 bases, V lost 1 base, and 6 bases had no gene match. This receptor was taken from a man between 45 and 60 years old with urothelial cancer. Specimen: PBMCs, collected around atezolizumab (anti-PD-L1) treatment. This chain links TRBV7-9 with TRBJ2-4, with TRBD2 identical over 9 bases. In DNA, the CDR3 is TGTGCCAGCAGCTTAGTAGCGGGAGCGGGGACCAAAAACATTCAGTACTTC. It translates to CASSLVAGAGTKNIQYF.